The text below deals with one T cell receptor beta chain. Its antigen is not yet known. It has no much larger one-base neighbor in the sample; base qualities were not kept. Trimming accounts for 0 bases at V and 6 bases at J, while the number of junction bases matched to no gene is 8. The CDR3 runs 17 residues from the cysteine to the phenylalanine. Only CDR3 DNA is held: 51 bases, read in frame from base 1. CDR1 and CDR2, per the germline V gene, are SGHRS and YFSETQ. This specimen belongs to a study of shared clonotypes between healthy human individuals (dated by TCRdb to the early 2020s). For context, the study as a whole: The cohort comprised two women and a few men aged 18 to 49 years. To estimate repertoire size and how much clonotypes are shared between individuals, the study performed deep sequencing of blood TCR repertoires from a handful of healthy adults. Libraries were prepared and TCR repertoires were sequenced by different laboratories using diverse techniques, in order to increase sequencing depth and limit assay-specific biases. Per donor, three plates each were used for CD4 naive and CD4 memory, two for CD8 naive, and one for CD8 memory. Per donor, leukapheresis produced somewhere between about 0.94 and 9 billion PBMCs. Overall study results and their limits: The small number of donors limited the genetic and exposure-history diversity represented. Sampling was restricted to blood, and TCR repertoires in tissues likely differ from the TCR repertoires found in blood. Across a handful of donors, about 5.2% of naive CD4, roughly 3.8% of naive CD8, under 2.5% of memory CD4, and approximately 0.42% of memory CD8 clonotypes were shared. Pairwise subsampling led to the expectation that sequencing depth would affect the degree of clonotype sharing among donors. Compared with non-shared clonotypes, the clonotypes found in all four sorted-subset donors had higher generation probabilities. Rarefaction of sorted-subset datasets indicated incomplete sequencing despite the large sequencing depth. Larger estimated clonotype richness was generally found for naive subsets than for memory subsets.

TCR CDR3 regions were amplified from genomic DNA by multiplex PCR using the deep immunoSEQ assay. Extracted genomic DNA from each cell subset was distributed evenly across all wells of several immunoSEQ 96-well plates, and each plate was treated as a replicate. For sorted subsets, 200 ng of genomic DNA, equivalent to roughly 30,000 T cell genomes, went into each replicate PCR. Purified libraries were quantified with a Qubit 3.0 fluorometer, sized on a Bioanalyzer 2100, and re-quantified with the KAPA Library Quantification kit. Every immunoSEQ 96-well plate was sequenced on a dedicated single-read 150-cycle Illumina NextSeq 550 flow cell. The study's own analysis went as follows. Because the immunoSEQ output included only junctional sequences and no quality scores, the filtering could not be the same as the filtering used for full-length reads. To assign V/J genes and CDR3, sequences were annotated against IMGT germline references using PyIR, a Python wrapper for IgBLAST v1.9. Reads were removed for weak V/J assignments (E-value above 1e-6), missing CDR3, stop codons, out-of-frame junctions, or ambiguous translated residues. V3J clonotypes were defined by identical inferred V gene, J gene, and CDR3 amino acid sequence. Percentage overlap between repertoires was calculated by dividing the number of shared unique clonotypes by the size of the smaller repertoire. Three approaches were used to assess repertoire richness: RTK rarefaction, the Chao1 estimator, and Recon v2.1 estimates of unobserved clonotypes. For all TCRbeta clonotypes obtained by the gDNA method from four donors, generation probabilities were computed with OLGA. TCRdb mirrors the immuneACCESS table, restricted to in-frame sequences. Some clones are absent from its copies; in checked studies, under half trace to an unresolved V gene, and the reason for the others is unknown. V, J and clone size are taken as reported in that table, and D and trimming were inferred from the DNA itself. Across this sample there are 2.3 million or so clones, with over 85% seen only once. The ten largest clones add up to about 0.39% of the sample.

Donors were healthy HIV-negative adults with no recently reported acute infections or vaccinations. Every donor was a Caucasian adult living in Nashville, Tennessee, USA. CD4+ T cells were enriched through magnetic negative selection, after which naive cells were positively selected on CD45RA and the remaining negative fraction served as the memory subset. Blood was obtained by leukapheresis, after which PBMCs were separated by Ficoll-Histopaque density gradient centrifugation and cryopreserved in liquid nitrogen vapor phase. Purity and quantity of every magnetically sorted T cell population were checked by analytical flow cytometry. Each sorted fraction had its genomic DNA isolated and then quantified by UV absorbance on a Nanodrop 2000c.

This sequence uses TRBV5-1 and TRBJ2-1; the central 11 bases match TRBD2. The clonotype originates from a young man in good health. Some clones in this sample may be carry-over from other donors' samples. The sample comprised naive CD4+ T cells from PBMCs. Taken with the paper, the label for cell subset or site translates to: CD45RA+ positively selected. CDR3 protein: CASSLDINSGRGNEQFF. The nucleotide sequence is TGCGCCAGCAGCTTGGATATTAATAGCGGGAGGGGCAATGAGCAGTTCTTC.